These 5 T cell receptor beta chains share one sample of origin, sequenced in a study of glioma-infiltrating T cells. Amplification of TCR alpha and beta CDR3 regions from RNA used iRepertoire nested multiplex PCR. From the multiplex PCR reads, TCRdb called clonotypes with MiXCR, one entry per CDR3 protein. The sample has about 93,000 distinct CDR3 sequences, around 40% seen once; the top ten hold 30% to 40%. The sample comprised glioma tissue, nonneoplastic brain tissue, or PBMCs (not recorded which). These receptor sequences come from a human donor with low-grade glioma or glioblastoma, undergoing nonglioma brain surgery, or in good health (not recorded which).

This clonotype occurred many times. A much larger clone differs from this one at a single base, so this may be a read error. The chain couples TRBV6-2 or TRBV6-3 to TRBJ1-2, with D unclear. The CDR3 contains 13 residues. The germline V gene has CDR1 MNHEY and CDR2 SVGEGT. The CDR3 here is CASSWEQNYGYAF. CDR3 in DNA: TGTGCCAGCAGTTGGGAACAGAACTATGGCTACGCCTTC.

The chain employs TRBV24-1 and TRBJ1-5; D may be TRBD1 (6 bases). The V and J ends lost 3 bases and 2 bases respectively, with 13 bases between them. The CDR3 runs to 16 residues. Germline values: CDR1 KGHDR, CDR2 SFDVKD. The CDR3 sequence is CATSDTKGGRNQPQHF. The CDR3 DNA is TGTGCCACCAGTGATACCAAGGGGGGCCGCAATCAGCCCCAGCATTTT.

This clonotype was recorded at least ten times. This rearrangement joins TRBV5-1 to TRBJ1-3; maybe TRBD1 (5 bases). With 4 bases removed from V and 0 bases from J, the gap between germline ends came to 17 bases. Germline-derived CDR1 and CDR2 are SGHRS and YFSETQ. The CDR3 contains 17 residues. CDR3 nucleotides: TGCGCCAGCAGCACCTCGGGACCGAGCCACTCTGGAAACACCATATATTTT. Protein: CASSTSGPSHSGNTIYF.

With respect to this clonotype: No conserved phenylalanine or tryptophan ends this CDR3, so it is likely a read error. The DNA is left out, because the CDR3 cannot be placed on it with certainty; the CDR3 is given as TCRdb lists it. The CDR3 loop reads CASSQWQFNTEALL. The V call is TRBV3-1, the J call TRBJ1-1. Germline CDR1 and CDR2: LGHDT and YNNKEL (reference sequence). With termini counted, the CDR3 has 14 amino acids.

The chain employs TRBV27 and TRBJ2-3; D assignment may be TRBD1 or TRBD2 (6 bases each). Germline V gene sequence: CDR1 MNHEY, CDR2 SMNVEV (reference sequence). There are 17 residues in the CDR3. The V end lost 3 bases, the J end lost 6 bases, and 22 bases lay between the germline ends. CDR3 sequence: CASSFPRRGQTEDTQYF. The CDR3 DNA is TGTGCCAGCAGTTTTCCTAGACGGGGGCAAACTGAGGATACGCAGTATTTT.